These 24 T cell receptor beta chains were sequenced from one sample in a study of blood T cell repertoires in COVID-19. The assay was immunoSEQ multiplex PCR, and TCRdb's table has in-frame clones only and misses some. The sample comprises more than 150,000 clones, around 90% of which are singletons, and about 0.66% rests with the top ten. Material for sequencing was peripheral blood. All receptors derive from a man aged 45-60 years with acute or convalescent COVID-19.

The chain employs TRBV6-5 and TRBJ1-2, with 7 bases matching TRBD1. The junction had 9 bases not matched to a gene; V was cut back by 7 bases and J by 4 bases. The germline V gene has CDR1 MNHEY and CDR2 SVGAGI. The CDR3 is made up of 14 amino acids. The CDR3 spells CASNNRGSSYGYTF. The CDR3 region has the DNA TGTGCCAGCAATAACAGGGGATCAAGCTATGGCTACACCTTC.

This sequence joins TRBV5-1 and TRBJ2-3; maybe TRBD2 (6 bases). The V end was cut by 0 bases, the J end by 4 bases, with 9 bases between. The CDR3 has 14 amino acids. Germline-derived CDR1 and CDR2 are SGHRS and YFSETQ. For the CDR3, the DNA is TGCGCCAGCAGCTTGGAGGGAGGAGCAGATACGCAGTATTTT. Protein sequence: CASSLEGGADTQYF.

This clone has only a few counts. The chain recombines TRBV7-9 with TRBJ1-3, with a possible D match to TRBD1 (5 bases). CDR1 is SEHNR and CDR2 is FQNEAQ in the germline V gene (reference sequence). The CDR3 consists of 15 residues. V was trimmed by 5 bases and J by 8 bases, leaving 19 bases between them. The CDR3 loop reads CASSRADLPGDTIYF. The CDR3 nucleotides read TGTGCCAGCAGCCGGGCGGATCTCCCGGGGGACACCATATATTTT.

The CDR3 loop is CASSYSGDDYNEQFF. The CDR3 region has the DNA TGTGCCAGCAGTTACTCAGGGGATGACTACAATGAGCAGTTCTTC. V gene TRBV6-6 combines with J gene TRBJ2-1; tentative D call: TRBD1 (5 bases). The V end lost 0 bases, the J end lost 3 bases, and 9 bases lay between the germline ends. Looked up from germline, CDR1 is MNHNY and CDR2 is SVGAGI (reference sequence). This CDR3 is 15 amino acids long.

The J gene is TRBJ1-2, the V gene TRBV19, with a tentative D call TRBD1 (5 bases). This CDR3 is built from 14 residues. Germline loops: CDR1 LNHDA, CDR2 SQIVND (reference sequence). V shed 4 bases and J shed 6 bases, with 15 bases lying between them. CDR3 nucleotides: TGTGCCAGTAGTACTGAACCCAGGGTTGATGGCTACACCTTC. It specifies CASSTEPRVDGYTF.

V usage is TRBV10-3 and J usage is TRBJ2-7; 10 nucleotides agree with TRBD2. J was trimmed by 3 bases and V by 10 bases; bases with no gene match: 6. Germline V gene lookup returns CDR1 ENHRY and CDR2 SYGVKD. The CDR3 consists of 13 residues. CDR3 protein: CATLTSGIYEQYF. The CDR3 DNA sequence: TGTGCCACCCTAACTAGCGGGATCTACGAGCAGTACTTC.

This chain links TRBV7-2 with TRBJ2-5; D is uncertain. The germline CDR1 and CDR2 sequences are SGHTA and FQGNSA. There are 13 residues in the CDR3. Trimming shortened V by 3 bases and J by 3 bases, and 8 bases separated the two germline ends. The CDR3 bases are TGTGCCAGCAGCTTCGAGCCTGAAGAGACCCAGTACTTC. Its translation is CASSFEPEETQYF.

This chain uses TRBV5-1 with TRBJ2-1; 7 nucleotides align to TRBD1. This CDR3 comprises 14 residues. The trim removed 5 bases at V and 7 bases at J, leaving 9 bases unmatched. Germline CDR1 SGHRS, CDR2 YFSETQ. In DNA, the CDR3 is TGCGCCAGCAGTTCCGGACAGGTAACGAATGAGCAGTTCTTC. It translates to CASSSGQVTNEQFF.

This sequence joins TRBV9 and TRBJ2-3, with TRBD2 identical over 15 bases. The J segment lost 5 bases and the V segment lost 4 bases, leaving 2 bases of the junction unmatched. The CDR3 is 15 amino acids. Germline CDR1 SGDLS, CDR2 YYNGEE. The CDR3 sequence is CASSLGLAGGDTQYF. CDR3 in DNA: TGTGCCAGCAGCCTGGGACTAGCGGGAGGAGATACGCAGTATTTT. The full variable domain, in which reference TRBV9 and TRBJ2-3 provide the parts outside the CDR3, is DSGVTQTPKHLITATGQRVTLRCSPRSGDLSVYWYQQSLDQGLQFLIQYYNGEERAKGNILERFSAQQFPDLHSELNLSSLELGDSALYFCASSLGLAGGDTQYFGPGTRLTVL.

The V and J genes are TRBV2 and TRBJ1-1, with no clear D. V dropped 3 bases and J dropped 3 bases, with 8 bases sitting between them. CDR1 SNHLY and CDR2 FYNNEI come from the germline V gene. The CDR3 is 13 amino acids. The DNA for the CDR3 is TGTGCCAGCAGTGAGCGGGGATACACTGAAGCTTTCTTT. This sequence encodes CASSERGYTEAFF.

V is TRBV29-1 and J is TRBJ2-1; 7 nucleotides line up with TRBD2. Trimming took 5 bases from V and 6 from J; bases not matched to a gene: 7. The CDR3 covers 13 residues. Germline loops: CDR1 SQVTM, CDR2 ANQGSEA. The CDR3 DNA sequence: TGCAGCGTTATGCGGGAGTTCATCAATGAGCAGTTCTTC. Translation: CSVMREFINEQFF.

This clone was observed once. The chain has TRBV9 and TRBJ1-3; tentatively, D is TRBD1 (6 bases). The germline gives CDR1 SGDLS, CDR2 YYNGEE. The CDR3 contains 15 residues. V shed 4 bases and J shed 4 bases, with 15 bases lying between them. This CDR3 is CASSPTPGVGNTIYF. CDR3 DNA sequence: TGTGCCAGCAGCCCGACCCCAGGGGTGGGAAACACCATATATTTT. The complete variable domain, with remaining parts taken from reference TRBV9 and TRBJ1-3, reads DSGVTQTPKHLITATGQRVTLRCSPRSGDLSVYWYQQSLDQGLQFLIQYYNGEERAKGNILERFSAQQFPDLHSELNLSSLELGDSALYFCASSPTPGVGNTIYFGEGSWLTVV.

The chain couples TRBV5-4 to TRBJ1-2; the D gene is possibly TRBD1 (5 bases). This CDR3 has 15 amino acids. CDR1 and CDR2 (germline): SGHNT, YYREEE (reference sequence). Trimming pared 0 bases from V and 5 bases from J, leaving 14 bases between. CDR3 protein: CASSLGRGVTYGYTF. The CDR3 DNA is TGTGCCAGCAGCTTGGGTCGGGGGGTGACATATGGCTACACCTTC.

V usage is TRBV5-1 and J usage is TRBJ2-1; D may be TRBD2 (5 bases). Germline V gene lookup returns CDR1 SGHRS and CDR2 YFSETQ. The V end lost 4 bases, the J end lost 2 bases, and 13 bases lay between the germline ends. CDR3 length equals 15 residues. CDR3 loop: CASSESGGTYNEQFF. The CDR3 DNA is TGCGCCAGCAGCGAAAGCGGAGGAACCTACAATGAGCAGTTCTTC.

CDR3 amino acids: CASSQEEGGGSPLHF. The CDR3 DNA sequence: TGCGCCAGCAGCCAAGAAGAGGGCGGTGGTTCACCCCTCCACTTT. The chain is built from TRBV4-3 and TRBJ1-6; D gene uncertain. The CDR3 runs to 15 residues. CDR1 is LGHNA, CDR2 YSLEER, per germline. V was trimmed by 0 bases and J by 9 bases, leaving 12 bases between them.

This clone was observed once. The rearrangement links TRBV18 to TRBJ2-2; D is ambiguous. V lost 2 bases and J 4 bases, leaving 14 bases between the germline ends. CDR1 and CDR2 (germline): KGHSH, LQKENI. This CDR3 comprises 16 residues. CDR3 protein: CASSPVLLELTGELFF. The CDR3 DNA is TGTGCCAGCTCACCAGTTCTCCTAGAGCTCACCGGGGAGCTGTTTTTT.

V usage is TRBV7-2 and J usage is TRBJ1-2, with no clear D. V was shortened by 5 bases and J by 3 bases, with 16 bases between the two germline ends. The CDR3 is made up of 15 amino acids. Per the germline V gene, CDR1 is SGHTA and CDR2 is FQGNSA. Written as DNA, the CDR3 is TGTGCCAGCAGCGCACTCGCGGGGTTGGACTATGGCTACACCTTC. As protein: CASSALAGLDYGYTF.

The CDR3, as DNA: TGCAGCGTTAACCAGATAGCGGGGGGGTACCAAGAGACCCAGTACTTC. Translation: CSVNQIAGGYQETQYF. The rearrangement joins TRBV29-1 to TRBJ2-5; 11 nucleotides match TRBD2. J lost 0 bases, V lost 5 bases, and 8 bases had no gene match. The CDR3 is 16 amino acids. CDR1 and CDR2 from the germline V gene are SQVTM and ANQGSEA.

The V call is TRBV5-6, the J call TRBJ2-7; maybe TRBD1 (6 bases). CDR1 and CDR2 (germline): SGHDT, YYEEEE. This CDR3 contains 15 residues. Trimming shortened V by 0 bases and J by 5 bases, and 15 bases separated the two germline ends. This CDR3 is CASSLVGNRAHEQYF. The CDR3 nucleotides read TGTGCCAGCAGCTTGGTGGGGAACAGGGCCCACGAGCAGTACTTC.

The rearrangement links TRBV4-2 to TRBJ1-4; TRBD1 might be the D (5 bases). The ends were cut back, 0 bases at V and 7 bases at J, with 15 bases in the middle. The V gene's germline CDR1 is LGHNA and CDR2 YNFKEQ. The CDR3 runs to 16 residues. CDR3 sequence reads: CASSQDGGAGSEKLFF. The CDR3 nucleotides read TGTGCCAGCAGCCAAGACGGTGGGGCAGGTAGTGAAAAACTGTTTTTT.

The chain recombines TRBV2 with TRBJ1-1, with 9 positions matching TRBD1. Unmatched junction bases numbered 5, after V lost 9 bases and J lost 3 bases. The V gene's germline CDR1 is SNHLY and CDR2 FYNNEI. This CDR3 is built from 13 residues. This CDR3 reads CARKDRGDTEAFF. The CDR3 DNA sequence: TGTGCCAGGAAGGACAGGGGAGACACTGAAGCTTTCTTT.

The chain recombines TRBV28 with TRBJ1-4; D is unresolved. The CDR3 runs 16 residues. Germline V CDR1 and CDR2: MDHEN, SYDVKM. Deletions cut 1 base from V and 8 bases from J, with 17 bases between. In nucleotides, the CDR3 is TGTGCCAGCAGTTTATACGAAGGGTATCGGGAAGAAAAACTGTTTTTT. Translated, it gives CASSLYEGYREEKLFF. Full variable domain (remainder filled in from reference TRBV28 and TRBJ1-4): DVKVTQSSRYLVKRTGEKVFLECVQDMDHENMFWYRQDPGLGLRLIYFSYDVKMKEKGDIPEGYSVSREKKERFSLILESASTNQTSMYLCASSLYEGYREEKLFFGSGTQLSVL.

This chain connects TRBV6-2 or TRBV6-3 to TRBJ2-1, with 9 bases lining up with TRBD2. CDR1 and CDR2 from the germline V gene are MNHEY and SVGEGT. V shed 4 bases and J 4 bases; nucleotides not matched to a gene: 5. The CDR3 is 15 residues long. The CDR3 sequence is CASSWASGVYNEQFF. The CDR3 DNA reads TGTGCCAGCAGTTGGGCTAGCGGGGTGTACAATGAGCAGTTCTTC.

The rearrangement uses TRBV6-5 and TRBJ1-6; a weak D match, TRBD1 (5 bases). Trimming stripped 8 bases from V and 3 bases from J, with 11 bases between. The CDR3 totals 14 residues. CDR1 is MNHEY, CDR2 SVGAGI, per germline. The CDR3 nucleotides read TGTGCCAGCGGGGGGGGTAGCTATAATTCACCCCTCCACTTT. This gives the protein CASGGGSYNSPLHF.